A selection of T cell receptor beta chains follows, all from one sample in a study of T cells in Graves' hyperthyroidism and ophthalmopathy. TCRdb re-derived calls from the multiplex PCR reads in MiXCR, one entry per CDR3 protein. This sample has about 500,000 distinct CDR3 sequences, with approximately 15% found just once. Sequencing was done on a sample of blood. The receptor source for this set is a young woman with Graves' hyperthyroidism. CDR3s include the opening cysteine and the closing phenylalanine or tryptophan. D genes are given only for firm matches. Expanded clones are given a class, and other clones once, few, many or no size at all.

few	TRBV5-1	.	TRBJ2-5	CASRPGQPAPQETQYF	TGCGCCAGCAGACCAGGACAGCCGGCACCCCAAGAGACCCAGTACTTC
many	TRBV28	.	TRBJ2-5	CASPPDCDLGETQYF	TGTGCCAGCCCCCCAGACTGCGATTTGGGGGAGACCCAGTACTTC
many	TRBV27	TRBD2	TRBJ2-7	CASRGWGGYEQYF	TGTGCCAGTAGAGGTTGGGGGGGGTACGAGCAGTACTTC
once	TRBV19	.	TRBJ2-5	CASSNGRSQETQYF	TGTGCCAGTAGTAATGGCAGGAGCCAAGAGACCCAGTACTTC
few	TRBV20-1	TRBD2	TRBJ2-3	CSADPTAGGTDTQYF	TGCAGTGCCGACCCCACAGCGGGGGGCACAGATACGCAGTATTTT
once	TRBV27	TRBD1	TRBJ1-5	CASSLLGTGSQQSRHF	TGTGCCAGCAGTTTATTAGGGACAGGTTCCCAACAATCCCGGCATTTT
.	TRBV19	.	TRBJ2-7	CASRLERPPYEQYF	TGTGCCAGTAGACTAGAGCGTCCCCCCTACGAGCAGTACTTC
few	TRBV20-1	TRBD1	TRBJ1-1	CSAKGQSNTEAFF	TGCAGTGCTAAGGGACAGTCTAACACTGAAGCTTTCTTT
.	TRBV6-2/TRBV6-3	.	TRBJ1-5	CASRPEGTQPQHF	TGTGCCAGCAGGCCCGAGGGTACTCAGCCCCAGCATTTT
.	TRBV30	TRBD2	TRBJ2-7	CAWRRPGLAVYEQYF	TGTGCCTGGAGGCGACCGGGACTAGCGGTCTACGAGCAGTACTTC
.	TRBV5-6	.	TRBJ2-7	CASSPGGVPSYEQYF	TGTGCCAGCAGCCCTGGAGGGGTCCCCTCCTACGAGCAGTACTTC
few	TRBV12-3/TRBV12-4	TRBD1	TRBJ1-2	CASSEQGMYGYTF	TGTGCCAGCAGTGAACAGGGGATGTATGGCTACACCTTC
many	TRBV6-5	.	TRBJ1-1	CASSYALKNTEAFF	TGTGCCAGCAGTTACGCATTAAAGAACACTGAAGCTTTCTTT
.	TRBV6-1	TRBD2	TRBJ2-3	CASSPLAGGPLGTDTQYF	TGTGCCAGCAGCCCACTAGCGGGAGGACCCTTGGGCACAGATACGCAGTATTTT
.	TRBV12-3/TRBV12-4	TRBD2	TRBJ2-1	CASSLVAGYEQFF	TGTGCCAGCTCCCTTGTAGCGGGGTATGAGCAGTTCTTC
few	TRBV5-4	TRBD2	TRBJ2-3	CASSFSGRTSSTDTQYF	TGTGCCAGCAGCTTTAGCGGGAGGACCTCTAGCACAGATACGCAGTATTTT
many	TRBV12-3/TRBV12-4	TRBD2	TRBJ2-5	CASTHREGPGETQYF	TGTGCCAGCACCCATCGGGAGGGGCCAGGGGAGACCCAGTACTTC
.	TRBV6-1	TRBD1	TRBJ1-2	CATTTGGGYTF	TGTGCCACGACGACAGGGGGTGGCTACACCTTC
.	TRBV4-2	TRBD2	TRBJ2-2	CASSQGGGAWELFF	TGTGCCAGCAGCCAGGGCGGGGGGGCTTGGGAGCTGTTTTTT
few	TRBV14	TRBD2	TRBJ2-3	CASSQVGLAGSTQYF	TGTGCCAGCAGCCAAGTGGGACTAGCGGGAAGTACGCAGTATTTT
.	TRBV10-2	TRBD2	TRBJ2-6	CASRTGGLAGGLGANVLTF	TGCGCCAGCCGGACAGGGGGACTAGCGGGAGGCCTTGGGGCCAACGTCCTGACTTTC
many	TRBV7-8	.	TRBJ2-1	CASSARTDYNEQFF	TGTGCCAGCAGCGCCCGGACGGACTACAATGAGCAGTTCTTC
many	TRBV20-1	.	TRBJ1-1	CSARGLMNTEAFF	TGCAGTGCCCGCGGTTTGATGAACACTGAAGCTTTCTTT
.	TRBV20-1	.	TRBJ2-7	CSASGRTYEQYF	TGCAGTGCTAGTGGGAGGACCTACGAGCAGTACTTC
many	TRBV20-1	TRBD2	TRBJ2-3	CSATVPSGSLDTQYF	TGCAGTGCAACAGTACCTAGCGGGAGTTTAGATACGCAGTATTTT
.	TRBV11-3	.	TRBJ2-2	CASSTAGELFF	TGTGCCAGCAGTACTGCCGGGGAGCTGTTTTTT
.	TRBV24-1	.	TRBJ2-2	CATSDLETFATGELFF	TGTGCCACCAGTGATTTAGAAACCTTCGCCACCGGGGAGCTGTTTTTT
few	TRBV11-1	.	TRBJ1-6	CASGLAAGSYNSPLHF	TGTGCCAGCGGCTTAGCGGCGGGCTCCTATAATTCACCCCTCCACTTT
few	TRBV29-1	.	TRBJ2-7	CSVEDRTSSYEQYF	TGCAGCGTTGAAGATCGGACGAGCTCCTACGAGCAGTACTTC
.	TRBV20-1	.	TRBJ2-7	CSARDYREGYEQYF	TGCAGTGCTAGAGATTACAGGGAGGGCTACGAGCAGTACTTC
few	TRBV5-1	TRBD2	TRBJ2-5	CASREQSGREETQYF	TGCGCCAGCAGGGAACAGAGCGGGAGGGAAGAGACCCAGTACTTC
few	TRBV6-9	TRBD2	TRBJ2-1	CASSYGLAGGPVNEQFF	TGTGCCAGCAGTTATGGACTAGCGGGGGGGCCGGTCAATGAGCAGTTCTTC
few	TRBV20-1	TRBD1	TRBJ1-3	CSARATGVGNTIYF	TGCAGTGCTAGAGCGACAGGGGTCGGAAACACCATATATTTT
many	TRBV6-2/TRBV6-3	TRBD2	TRBJ2-5	CASSYSRTSGDQETQYF	TGTGCCAGCAGTTACTCGAGGACTAGCGGGGACCAAGAGACCCAGTACTTC
many	TRBV28	.	TRBJ2-1	CASSLVSGVVGYNEQFF	TGTGCCAGCAGTTTAGTTTCAGGGGTGGTGGGGTACAATGAGCAGTTCTTC
.	TRBV7-8	.	TRBJ1-2	CASSLVQDYGYTF	TGTGCCAGCAGCTTAGTCCAAGACTATGGCTACACCTTC
many	TRBV28	.	TRBJ2-3	CASSRGAYSTDTQYF	TGTGCCAGCAGCCGGGGTGCGTACAGCACAGATACGCAGTATTTT
many	TRBV30	.	TRBJ1-1	CAWSTTGNTEAFF	TGTGCCTGGAGTACCACAGGAAACACTGAAGCTTTCTTT